The text below deals with one T cell receptor beta chain. Its specificity is not known. This sample stems from a study of monozygotic twins with inflammatory bowel disease. Added by template switching were UMIs that each held a 6-nucleotide sample barcode. TCRdb re-called the 5' RACE reads; one entry per CDR3 protein, DNA not given. This table lists more than 300,000 distinct CDR3 sequences. The CDR3 is made up of 16 amino acids. Study results and caveats: Different subtypes (of T cells) could not be told apart from one another.

The chain recombines TRBV12-3 or TRBV12-4 with TRBJ1-3. The clonotype comes from a human donor with ulcerative colitis or Crohn's disease, or a healthy co-twin of an affected twin (not recorded which). Sequencing used blood. The chain's CDR3 is CASSFSGPDSGNTIYF.